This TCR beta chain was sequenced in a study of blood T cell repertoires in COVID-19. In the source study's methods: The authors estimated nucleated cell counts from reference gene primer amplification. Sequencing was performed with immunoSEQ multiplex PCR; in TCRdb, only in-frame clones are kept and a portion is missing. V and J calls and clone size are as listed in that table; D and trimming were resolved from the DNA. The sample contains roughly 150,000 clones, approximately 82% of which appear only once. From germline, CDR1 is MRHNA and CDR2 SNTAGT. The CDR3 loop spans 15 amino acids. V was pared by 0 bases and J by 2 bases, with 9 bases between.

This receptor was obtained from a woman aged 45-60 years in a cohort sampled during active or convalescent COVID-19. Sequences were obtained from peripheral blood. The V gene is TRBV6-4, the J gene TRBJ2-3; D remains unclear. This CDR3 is CASSDSSQFTDTQYF. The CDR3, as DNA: TGTGCCAGCAGTGACTCAAGTCAGTTCACAGATACGCAGTATTTT.